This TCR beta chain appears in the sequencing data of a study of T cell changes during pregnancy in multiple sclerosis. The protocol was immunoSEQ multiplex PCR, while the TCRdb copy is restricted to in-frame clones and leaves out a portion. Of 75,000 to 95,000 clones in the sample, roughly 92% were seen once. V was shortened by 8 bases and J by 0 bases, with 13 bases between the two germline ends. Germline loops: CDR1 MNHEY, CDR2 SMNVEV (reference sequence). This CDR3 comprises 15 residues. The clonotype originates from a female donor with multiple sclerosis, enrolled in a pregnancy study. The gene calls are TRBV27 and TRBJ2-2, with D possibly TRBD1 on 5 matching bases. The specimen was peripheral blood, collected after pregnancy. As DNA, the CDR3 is TGTGCCAGCGGAAGGGGAATAACGAACACCGGGGAGCTGTTTTTT. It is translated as CASGRGITNTGELFF.